The 21 T cell receptor beta chains presented below share a single source sample, sequenced in a study of T cells in Graves' hyperthyroidism and ophthalmopathy. RNA transcripts were the template for amplifying TCR beta CDR3 regions. First-round RT-PCR with HTBI primers amplified the TCR CDR3 region. TCRdb re-called the multiplex PCR reads with MiXCR, one entry per CDR3 protein. The sample carries some 600,000 distinct CDR3 sequences, 14% recorded once. The sequenced sample was blood. These receptors all come from a woman younger than 45 with Graves' hyperthyroidism that later progressed to Graves' ophthalmopathy.

The rearrangement uses TRBV4-1 and TRBJ2-1; 12 bases fit TRBD2. Per the germline V gene, CDR1 is MGHRA and CDR2 is YSYEKL. The CDR3 is 18 amino acids. V gave up 4 bases and J gave up 12 bases; unmatched junction bases: 19. This CDR3 is CASSREPDPASGRAGQFF. CDR3 sequence (DNA): TGCGCCAGCAGCCGGGAGCCCGATCCTGCTAGCGGGAGGGCAGGGCAGTTCTTC.

V gene TRBV20-1 combines with J gene TRBJ1-6, with a tentative D call TRBD1 (5 bases). CDR1 and CDR2 from the germline V gene are DFQATT and SNEGSKA (reference sequence). The CDR3 covers 14 residues. With 3 bases removed from V and 7 bases from J, the gap between germline ends came to 13 bases. CDR3 in DNA: TGCAGTGCTAGTCGGGTGGGGGGAAATTCACCCCTCCACTTT. Protein: CSASRVGGNSPLHF.

Concerning this clonotype itself: A much larger clone lies a single base off, so this may be a read error. This CDR3 fails to terminate in the conserved phenylalanine or tryptophan, so it likely reflects a read error. V is TRBV5-1 and J is TRBJ1-1; perhaps TRBD1 as D (5 bases). The V end was cut by 4 bases, the J end by 6 bases, with 22 bases between. Germline CDR1 SGHRS, CDR2 YFSETQ. The CDR3 extends over 16 amino acids. CDR3: CASSSGGRVGIAEAFS. The CDR3, as DNA: TGCGCCAGCAGCAGCGGGGGAAGGGTAGGAATCGCTGAAGCTTTCTCT.

This clonotype showed up many times. This chain uses TRBV7-2 with TRBJ1-1; D gene unclear. From germline, CDR1 is SGHTA and CDR2 FQGNSA. The CDR3 runs to 14 residues. Trimming took off 2 bases at V and 5 bases at J, with 12 bases between the two ends. This chain's CDR3 is CASSLNEGGTEAFF. CDR3 DNA sequence: TGTGCCAGCAGCTTAAACGAAGGTGGGACTGAAGCTTTCTTT. The full variable domain, rest sourced from reference TRBV7-2 and TRBJ1-1, is GAGVSQSPSNKVTEKGKDVELRCDPISGHTALYWYRQSLGQGLEFLIYFQGNSAPDKSGLPSDRFSAERTGGSVSTLTIQRTQQEDSAVYLCASSLNEGGTEAFFGQGTRLTVV.

The chain has TRBV19 and TRBJ1-3; TRBD1 matches at 7 bases. Germline assignment: CDR1 LNHDA and CDR2 SQIVND (reference sequence). This CDR3 spans 18 amino acids. Trimming took 3 bases from V and 0 from J; bases not matched to a gene: 11. DNA for the CDR3: TGTGCCAGTAGTATCGGAACAGGGGCCGGGAGCTCTGGAAACACCATATATTTT. As protein: CASSIGTGAGSSGNTIYF.

Only a few counts were recorded for this clonotype. The CDR3 sequence is CASSLSTGQAYEQYF. The CDR3 region has the DNA TGTGCCAGCAGTTTATCTACCGGACAGGCGTACGAGCAGTACTTC. V usage is TRBV27 and J usage is TRBJ2-7, with TRBD1 matching over 7 bases. The CDR3 is 15 residues long. In germline, CDR1 is MNHEY, CDR2 SMNVEV (reference sequence). V shed 0 bases and J 4 bases; nucleotides not matched to a gene: 6.

The rearrangement joins TRBV28 to TRBJ2-7; unclear D gene. The germline gives CDR1 MDHEN, CDR2 SYDVKM. V lost 6 bases, J lost 6 bases, and 12 bases lay in between. The CDR3 length is 12 residues. The CDR3 sequence is CASSLTPPEQYF. The CDR3 region has the DNA TGTGCCAGCAGCCTCACCCCCCCCGAGCAGTACTTC.

This sequence joins TRBV12-3 or TRBV12-4 and TRBJ1-1, with 10 bases fitting TRBD1. V trimming: 5 bases; J trimming: 10 bases; junction bases outside the gene matches: 13. This CDR3 is 15 amino acids long. CDR3 sequence (DNA): TGTGCCAGCAGTCCAATGACAGGGGGCGCAGAGGTAGCTTTCTTT. Translated: CASSPMTGGAEVAFF.

This clonotype was found a few times. The J gene is TRBJ1-2, the V gene TRBV6-1, with 8 bases aligning to TRBD1. J lost 6 bases, V lost 0 bases, and 6 bases had no gene match. The CDR3 has 15 amino acids. The germline gives CDR1 MNHNS, CDR2 SASEGT. CDR3 nucleotide sequence: TGTGCCAGCAGTGAAGCTCGACAGGGGACGGATGGCTACACCTTC. Protein: CASSEARQGTDGYTF.

The CDR3 loop is CASSLAPVLYNEQFF. In nucleotides, the CDR3 is TGTGCCAGCAGCTTAGCGCCGGTCCTCTACAATGAGCAGTTCTTC. The chain has TRBV7-6 and TRBJ2-1, with D unresolved. The CDR3 runs to 15 residues. Germline assignment: CDR1 SGHVS and CDR2 FNYEAQ. Trimming took off 0 bases at V and 3 bases at J, with 9 bases between the two ends.

The chain is built from TRBV24-1 and TRBJ2-1, with D possibly being TRBD1 or TRBD2 (5 bases each). Trimming took 2 bases from V and 2 from J, leaving 15 bases between them. Germline CDR1 KGHDR, CDR2 SFDVKD. This CDR3 spans 17 amino acids. The CDR3 loop is CATSDSPGRAAYNEQFF. The CDR3, as DNA: TGTGCCACCAGTGATTCACCGGGACGAGCAGCCTACAATGAGCAGTTCTTC.

This clonotype was recorded at least ten times. V is TRBV7-9 and J is TRBJ2-5, with no clear D. Germline CDR1 and CDR2: SEHNR and FQNEAQ (reference sequence). Trimming shortened V by 1 base and J by 2 bases, and 8 bases separated the two germline ends. This CDR3 has 14 residues. CDR3: CASSLGHGQETQYF. The CDR3 nucleotides read TGTGCCAGCAGCTTAGGGCACGGGCAAGAGACCCAGTACTTC.

This clonotype was recorded at least ten times. This rearrangement joins TRBV12-3 or TRBV12-4 to TRBJ1-1; D is possibly TRBD1 (5 bases). This CDR3 spans 11 amino acids. V lost 6 bases, J lost 6 bases, and 8 bases lay in between. As DNA, the CDR3 is TGTGCCAGCAGAGGGGACGCTGAAGCTTTCTTT. Its translation: CASRGDAEAFF.

This clonotype was detected ten times or more. CDR3 DNA sequence: TGTGCCTGGAGGCTTTTCAGGGAGGGCACTGAAGCTTTCTTT. Residues: CAWRLFREGTEAFF. The genes are TRBV30 and TRBJ1-1; tentative D call: TRBD1 (5 bases). The CDR3 consists of 14 residues. Deletions cut 3 bases from V and 4 bases from J, with 15 bases between. Per germline, CDR1 GTSNPN and CDR2 SVGIG (reference sequence).

The chain joins TRBV20-1 to TRBJ2-7; maybe TRBD1 (7 bases). V was pared by 6 bases and J by 6 bases, with 15 bases between. Germline CDR1 reads DFQATT; CDR2 reads SNEGSKA (reference sequence). The length of the CDR3 is 12 residues. The CDR3 loop is CSALQGEVEQYF. The CDR3, as DNA: TGCAGTGCCCTGCAGGGGGAGGTCGAGCAGTACTTC.

There are many counts of this clonotype. CDR3 protein: CSVDIGGKQFF. CDR3 in DNA: TGCAGCGTTGATATCGGGGGAAAGCAGTTCTTC. The rearrangement joins TRBV29-1 to TRBJ2-1; tentative D call: TRBD2 (6 bases). Trimming took off 3 bases at V and 11 bases at J, with 11 bases between the two ends. From germline, CDR1 is SQVTM and CDR2 ANQGSEA. CDR3 length equals 11 residues.

This clonotype was seen ten or more times. The chain uses TRBV6-2 or TRBV6-3 and TRBJ1-1, with D hard to call. Looked up from germline, CDR1 is MNHEY and CDR2 is SVGEGT. Trimming took off 2 bases at V and 0 bases at J, with 13 bases between the two ends. The CDR3 consists of 16 residues. Written as DNA, the CDR3 is TGTGCCAGCAGTTACGTTCTAACCCCAATGAACACTGAAGCTTTCTTT. It is translated as CASSYVLTPMNTEAFF.

This clonotype has just a few counts. The J gene is TRBJ2-7, the V gene TRBV19; 12 bases line up with TRBD2. This CDR3 region has 16 residues. The V gene's germline CDR1 is LNHDA and CDR2 SQIVND (reference sequence). J was trimmed by 5 bases and V by 1 base; bases with no gene match: 6. CDR3 residues: CASSIALAGGKHEQYF. CDR3 nucleotide sequence: TGTGCCAGTAGTATAGCACTAGCGGGAGGAAAGCACGAGCAGTACTTC.

The chain uses TRBV28 and TRBJ2-4; 7 nucleotides line up with TRBD1. V lost 8 bases, J lost 0 bases, and 10 bases stayed unmatched. This CDR3 has 16 residues. Germline loops: CDR1 MDHEN, CDR2 SYDVKM. This chain's CDR3 is CASRQGGVEAKNIQYF. CDR3 DNA sequence: TGTGCCAGCCGACAGGGCGGCGTAGAAGCCAAAAACATTCAGTACTTC.

This clonotype has ten or more counts. The V call is TRBV29-1, the J call TRBJ1-1, with a weak D call TRBD1 (5 bases). The CDR3 length is 16 residues. Trimming took off 4 bases at V and 1 base at J, with 19 bases between the two ends. Germline CDR1 is SQVTM and CDR2 is ANQGSEA. The CDR3 bases are TGCAGCGTTGGAAACCAAGGGGCTGGGGAGAACACTGAAGCTTTCTTT. Protein: CSVGNQGAGENTEAFF.

The chain uses TRBV19 and TRBJ2-7, with a tentative D call TRBD2 (5 bases). From germline, CDR1 is LNHDA and CDR2 SQIVND (reference sequence). V lost 3 bases and J 2 bases, leaving 11 bases between the germline ends. This CDR3 spans 14 amino acids. The CDR3 loop reads CASSIAGDTYEQYF. CDR3 bases: TGTGCCAGTAGTATTGCCGGGGATACCTACGAGCAGTACTTC.